This TCR beta chain emerged from a study of cytomegalovirus exposure and HLA in healthy donors. Germline CDR1 reads SGHNT; CDR2 reads YYREEE (reference sequence). There are 14 residues in the CDR3. V shed 4 bases and J 7 bases; nucleotides not matched to a gene: 8. Assay used: immunoSEQ multiplex PCR; TCRdb lists only in-frame clones, some missing. The sample consists of 150,000 to 200,000 clones, around 80% of them appearing once. The chain combines TRBV5-4 with TRBJ1-5; 7 nucleotides match TRBD1. This TCR was sampled from a woman between 25 and 40 years old in good health and CMV-seronegative. Specimen: PBMCs. The CDR3 sequence: CASSHRGTDQPQHF. The CDR3 coding sequence is TGTGCCAGCAGCCACAGGGGAACCGACCAGCCCCAGCATTTT.